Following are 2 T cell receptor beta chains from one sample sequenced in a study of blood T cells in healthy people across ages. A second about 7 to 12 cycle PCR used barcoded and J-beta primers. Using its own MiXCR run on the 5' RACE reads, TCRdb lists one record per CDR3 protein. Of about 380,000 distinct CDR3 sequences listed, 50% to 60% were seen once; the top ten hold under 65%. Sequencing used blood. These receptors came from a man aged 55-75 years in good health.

This CDR3 is CASSKRLADTYEQYF. For the CDR3, the DNA is TGTGCCAGCAGTAAGCGGCTAGCGGACACCTACGAGCAGTACTTC. The chain combines TRBV28 with TRBJ2-7; 7 bases are shared with TRBD2. CDR3 size: 15 residues. Germline V lookup: CDR1 MDHEN, CDR2 SYDVKM. The J segment lost 2 bases and the V segment lost 5 bases, leaving 9 bases of the junction unmatched.

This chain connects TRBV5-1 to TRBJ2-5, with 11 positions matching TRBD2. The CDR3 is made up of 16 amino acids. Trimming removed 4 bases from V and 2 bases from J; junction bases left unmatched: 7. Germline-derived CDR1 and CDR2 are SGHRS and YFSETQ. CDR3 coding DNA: TGCGCCAGCAGCCCTATGATAGCGGGAGGGCAAGAGACCCAGTACTTC. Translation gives CASSPMIAGGQETQYF.